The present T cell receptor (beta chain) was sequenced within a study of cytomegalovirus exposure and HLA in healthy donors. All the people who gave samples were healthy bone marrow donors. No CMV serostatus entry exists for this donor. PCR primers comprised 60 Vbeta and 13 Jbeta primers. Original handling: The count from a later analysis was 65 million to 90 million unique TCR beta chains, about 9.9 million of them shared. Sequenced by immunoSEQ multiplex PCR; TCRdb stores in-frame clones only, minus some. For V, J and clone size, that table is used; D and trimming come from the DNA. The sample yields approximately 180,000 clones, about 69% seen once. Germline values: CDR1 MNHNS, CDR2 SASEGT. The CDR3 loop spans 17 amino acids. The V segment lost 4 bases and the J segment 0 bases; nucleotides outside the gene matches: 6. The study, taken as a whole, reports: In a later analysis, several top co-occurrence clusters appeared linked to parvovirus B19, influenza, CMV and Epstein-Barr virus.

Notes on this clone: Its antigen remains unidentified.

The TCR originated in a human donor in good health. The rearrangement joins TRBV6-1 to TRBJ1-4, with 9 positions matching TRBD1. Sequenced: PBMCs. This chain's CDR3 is CASSVGQGFSTNEKLFF. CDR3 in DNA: TGTGCCAGCAGTGTGGGACAGGGATTCTCAACTAATGAAAAACTGTTTTTT.